This T cell receptor (beta chain) was obtained from a study of chemoradiotherapy in HPV16-positive cancers. The overall study: Candidate HPV-specific clones and shared TCR motifs came from a couple of HPV16-positive patients.

Sequenced by immunoSEQ multiplex PCR; TCRdb stores in-frame clones only, minus some. Of under 10,000 clones listed, 70% to 90% are singletons. Trimming left V 4 bases short and J 4 bases short, with 13 bases between. CDR3 size: 14 residues. Germline V gene sequence: CDR1 LNHDA, CDR2 SQIVND (reference sequence). The specimen comprised tumor tissue, sampled from a patient who underwent chemoradiotherapy. The chain has TRBV19 and TRBJ1-1, with D maybe TRBD1 (5 bases). The clonotype originates from a human donor with HPV-associated anogenital cancer. CDR3 sequence (DNA): TGTGCCAGTAGTACCAGGGAATTGCGCACTGAAGCTTTCTTT. Translated, it gives CASSTRELRTEAFF. Supplemented by reference TRBV19 and TRBJ1-1, the full variable domain reads DGGITQSPKYLFRKEGQNVTLSCEQNLNHDAMYWYRQDPGQGLRLIYYSQIVNDFQKGDIAEGYSVSREKKESFPLTVTSAQKNPTAFYLCASSTRELRTEAFFGQGTRLTVV.